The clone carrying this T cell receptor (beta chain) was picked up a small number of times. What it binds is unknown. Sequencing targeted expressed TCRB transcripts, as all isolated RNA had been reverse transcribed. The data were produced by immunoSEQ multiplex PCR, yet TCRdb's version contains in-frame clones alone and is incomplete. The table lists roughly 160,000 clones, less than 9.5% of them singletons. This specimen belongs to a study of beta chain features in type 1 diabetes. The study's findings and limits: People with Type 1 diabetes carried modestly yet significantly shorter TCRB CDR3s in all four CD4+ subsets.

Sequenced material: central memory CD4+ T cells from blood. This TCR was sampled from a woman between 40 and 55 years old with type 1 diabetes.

The CDR3 DNA reads as TGTGCCAGCAGTTTATCTGGCCAGGGCACTGAAGCTTTCTTT. Translating gives CASSLSGQGTEAFF. This rearrangement joins TRBV28 to TRBJ1-1; maybe TRBD1 (5 bases). Germline values: CDR1 MDHEN, CDR2 SYDVKM. Deletions cut 1 base from V and 4 bases from J, with 10 bases between. CDR3 length: 14 residues.